The present entry profiles one T cell receptor beta chain with its context. This sample is part of a study of blood T cell repertoires in COVID-19. The overall study: The United States, Italy and Spain were the sources of the acute and convalescent COVID-19 samples. Sample material is recorded as cDNA or gDNA derived from T cells, B-cell-depleted T cells, or PBMCs.

Authors' processing steps: Amplifying reference gene primers gave estimates of nucleated cell counts. Libraries were prepared by immunoSEQ multiplex PCR; TCRdb keeps only in-frame clonotypes and omits some of them. V and J calls and clone size are given by that table; D and trimming were obtained from the DNA. The table has some 87,000 clones, 75% to 90% seen once. Sequencing used peripheral blood. The clonotype originates from a woman aged 70-85 years with acute or convalescent COVID-19.

CDR3 residues: CASSSIDRVDQPQHF. For the CDR3, the DNA is TGTGCCAGCAGTTCAATCGACAGGGTCGATCAGCCCCAGCATTTT. The chain employs TRBV28 and TRBJ1-5; 7 bases line up with TRBD1. Trimming took 4 bases from V and 5 from J; bases not matched to a gene: 8. This CDR3 has 15 residues. Germline values: CDR1 MDHEN, CDR2 SYDVKM.